These T cell receptor beta chains were read from a single sample in a study of prognosis after radiotherapy for stage I lung cancer. TCRdb re-derived calls from the multiplex PCR reads in MiXCR, one entry per CDR3 protein. This table holds more than 15,000 distinct CDR3 sequences, about a sixth found once. The sample was PBMCs, taken before or after stereotactic body radiation therapy (not recorded which). All receptors derive from a donor over 45 with non-small cell lung cancer. CDR3s include the opening cysteine and the closing phenylalanine or tryptophan. Each record gives: CDR3 protein, CDR3 DNA, clone size, D gene, J gene, V gene. The D gene is left open where the match is weak. A clone size is listed for some rows: how often the clone was seen (once, few, many), or a class if it is expanded.

cdr3_aa: CASSETLAASHEKLFF
cdr3_nt: TGTGCCAGCAGTGAGACGCTAGCGGCATCGCATGAAAAACTGTTTTTT
clone_size: many
d_call: NA
j_call: TRBJ1-4
v_call: TRBV2

cdr3_aa: CASSPAGLAGVRNEQFF
cdr3_nt: TGTGCCAGCAGCCCCGCGGGACTAGCGGGAGTACGCAATGAGCAGTTCTTC
clone_size: many
d_call: TRBD2
j_call: TRBJ2-1
v_call: TRBV7-9

cdr3_aa: CASSDTRGGGRLSTDTQYF
cdr3_nt: TGTGCCAGCAGTGACACACGGGGGGGGGGCCGTCTTAGCACAGATACGCAGTATTTT
clone_size: many
d_call: TRBD2
j_call: TRBJ2-3
v_call: TRBV6-1

cdr3_aa: CASSHARRGKETQYF
cdr3_nt: TGTGCCAGCAGTCACGCACGGCGGGGGAAAGAGACCCAGTACTTC
clone_size: many
d_call: TRBD2
j_call: TRBJ2-5
v_call: TRBV12-3/TRBV12-4

cdr3_aa: CASSPQGAYEQYF
cdr3_nt: TGTGCCAGCAGCCCGCAGGGGGCGTACGAGCAGTACTTC
clone_size: medium-sized
d_call: TRBD1
j_call: TRBJ2-7
v_call: TRBV9

cdr3_aa: CSAEVGTEAFF
cdr3_nt: TGCAGCGCAGAGGTGGGCACTGAAGCTTTCTTT
clone_size: many
d_call: NA
j_call: TRBJ1-1
v_call: TRBV29-1

cdr3_aa: CASSRDGLNYGYTF
cdr3_nt: TGTGCCAGCAGTAGGGACGGACTTAACTATGGCTACACCTTC
clone_size: many
d_call: NA
j_call: TRBJ1-2
v_call: TRBV9

cdr3_aa: CASSLALSRKNIQYF
cdr3_nt: TGTGCCAGCAGTTTAGCGCTATCGCGGAAAAACATTCAGTACTTC
clone_size: many
d_call: NA
j_call: TRBJ2-4
v_call: TRBV12-3/TRBV12-4

cdr3_aa: CASSSQGATNEKLFF
cdr3_nt: TGTGCCAGCAGCTCACAGGGGGCCACTAATGAAAAACTGTTTTTT
clone_size: many
d_call: TRBD1
j_call: TRBJ1-4
v_call: TRBV5-4

cdr3_aa: CASSNGIRGEKLFF
cdr3_nt: TGCGCCAGCAGCAACGGGATTCGCGGAGAAAAACTGTTTTTT
clone_size: many
d_call: NA
j_call: TRBJ1-4
v_call: TRBV5-1

cdr3_aa: CASRGGLGNTEAFF
cdr3_nt: TGTGCCAGCAGGGGGGGGCTCGGGAACACTGAAGCTTTCTTT
clone_size: few
d_call: NA
j_call: TRBJ1-1
v_call: TRBV6-1

cdr3_aa: CASNFRVPDRRREGLADTQYF
cdr3_nt: TGTGCCAGCAACTTTAGGGTACCGGACCGGCGGCGGGAGGGCCTCGCAGATACGCAGTATTTT
clone_size: many
d_call: TRBD2
j_call: TRBJ2-3
v_call: TRBV6-1

cdr3_aa: CATAENTGELFF
cdr3_nt: TGTGCCACCGCAGAGAACACCGGGGAGCTGTTTTTT
clone_size: many
d_call: NA
j_call: TRBJ2-2
v_call: TRBV24-1

cdr3_aa: CASSPRRGRETQYF
cdr3_nt: TGTGCCAGCAGCCCACGGAGGGGGCGAGAGACCCAGTACTTC
clone_size: many
d_call: NA
j_call: TRBJ2-5
v_call: TRBV14

cdr3_aa: CASSEDVGAGANVLTF
cdr3_nt: TGTGCCAGCAGTGAAGACGTGGGGGCCGGGGCCAACGTCCTGACTTTC
clone_size: many
d_call: NA
j_call: TRBJ2-6
v_call: TRBV25-1

cdr3_aa: CATSDSGLAGQVEEIQYF
cdr3_nt: TGTGCCACCAGTGACTCGGGACTAGCGGGACAAGTGGAGGAGATCCAGTACTTC
clone_size: once
d_call: TRBD2
j_call: TRBJ2-5
v_call: TRBV24-1

cdr3_aa: CASSQGLAGDGDTQYF
cdr3_nt: TGTGCCAGCAGCCAAGGACTAGCGGGGGACGGGGATACGCAGTATTTT
clone_size: medium-sized
d_call: TRBD2
j_call: TRBJ2-3
v_call: TRBV3-1

cdr3_aa: CASSSPPASTDTQYF
cdr3_nt: TGTGCCAGCAGTTCTCCTCCGGCTAGCACAGATACGCAGTATTTT
clone_size: medium-sized
d_call: NA
j_call: TRBJ2-3
v_call: TRBV28

cdr3_aa: CASSLTGDGYTEAFF
cdr3_nt: TGTGCCAGCAGCTTAACTGGGGACGGTTACACTGAAGCTTTCTTT
clone_size: many
d_call: NA
j_call: TRBJ1-1
v_call: TRBV7-3

cdr3_aa: CASSLGSAVTQPQHF
cdr3_nt: TGCGCCAGCAGCTTGGGGTCGGCAGTCACTCAGCCCCAGCATTTT
clone_size: many
d_call: NA
j_call: TRBJ1-5
v_call: TRBV5-1

cdr3_aa: CATSARGLASDEQFF
cdr3_nt: TGTGCCACCAGTGCCAGGGGACTAGCGTCGGATGAGCAGTTCTTC
clone_size: many
d_call: TRBD2
j_call: TRBJ2-1
v_call: TRBV24-1

cdr3_aa: CASCPSGRRTDTQYF
cdr3_nt: TGTGCCAGCTGCCCTAGCGGGAGGCGCACAGATACGCAGTATTTT
clone_size: many
d_call: TRBD2
j_call: TRBJ2-3
v_call: TRBV12-3/TRBV12-4

cdr3_aa: CASSLIGQTNTEAFF
cdr3_nt: TGTGCCAGCAGCTTAATTGGGCAGACGAACACTGAAGCTTTCTTT
clone_size: many
d_call: NA
j_call: TRBJ1-1
v_call: TRBV7-3

cdr3_aa: CASSHLRGTEAFF
cdr3_nt: TGTGCCAGCAGCCATTTAAGGGGGACTGAAGCTTTCTTT
clone_size: NA
d_call: NA
j_call: TRBJ1-1
v_call: TRBV14

cdr3_aa: CASSSGTGGYGYTF
cdr3_nt: TGTGCCAGCTCATCCGGGACAGGGGGGTACGGCTACACCTTC
clone_size: many
d_call: TRBD1
j_call: TRBJ1-2
v_call: TRBV18

cdr3_aa: CASSQVRSSLIETQYF
cdr3_nt: TGTGCCAGCTCCCAGGTACGGTCCAGTCTCATCGAGACCCAGTACTTC
clone_size: many
d_call: NA
j_call: TRBJ2-5
v_call: TRBV18

cdr3_aa: CASSPGNTEAFF
cdr3_nt: TGTGCCAGCTCACCAGGGAACACTGAAGCTTTCTTT
clone_size: many
d_call: NA
j_call: TRBJ1-1
v_call: TRBV18

cdr3_aa: CASSSTGAIGYTF
cdr3_nt: TGTGCCAGCAGCTCAACAGGGGCAATCGGCTACACCTTC
clone_size: many
d_call: TRBD1
j_call: TRBJ1-2
v_call: TRBV5-6

cdr3_aa: CASSFGYGHTF
cdr3_nt: TGTGCCAGCAGTTTCGGGTATGGCCACACCTTC
clone_size: NA
d_call: NA
j_call: TRBJ1-2
v_call: TRBV2

cdr3_aa: CASSERQGADEKLFF
cdr3_nt: TGTGCCAGCTCAGAGAGACAGGGGGCGGATGAAAAACTGTTTTTT
clone_size: many
d_call: TRBD1
j_call: TRBJ1-4
v_call: TRBV18

cdr3_aa: CASSTLSAYEQYF
cdr3_nt: TGTGCCAGCAGCACCCTATCCGCCTACGAGCAGTACTTC
clone_size: many
d_call: NA
j_call: TRBJ2-7
v_call: TRBV14

cdr3_aa: CASSDPTGGSYNEQFF
cdr3_nt: TGTGCCAGCAGTGATCCAACAGGCGGCTCCTACAATGAGCAGTTCTTC
clone_size: many
d_call: NA
j_call: TRBJ2-1
v_call: TRBV6-2/TRBV6-3